This TCR beta chain stems from a study of vaccination effects on CD4 cells after COVID-19 (dated by TCRdb to between 2021 and 2024). At the level of the whole study: Participants received two doses of either the BNT162b2 or the mRNA-1273 mRNA SARS-CoV-2 vaccine. SARS-CoV-2 spike-specific CD4+ TCR repertoires were compared before and after mRNA vaccination in COVID-19 convalescent patients and in infection-naive vaccine recipients. In the study, cultures from other donors were sequenced using the Oncomine TCR Beta short-read assay on an Illumina iSeq 100. A total of 10 COVID-19 convalescent patients and a few SARS-CoV-2-naive healthy vaccine recipients were included in the full study.

From the cysteine through the phenylalanine, the CDR3 covers 15 amino acids. Left in the record is the CDR3 DNA by itself, 45 bases read in frame from the first base. V loses 6 bases at its end and J loses 0 bases; junction bases beyond the gene matches: 6. CDR1 and CDR2 are read off the germline V gene as MNHEY and SVGAGI. Libraries were built with the immunoSEQ multiplex PCR assay. DNA from the cultured, isolated CD4+ T cells was subjected to TCR beta CDR3 sequencing. As for the authors' bioinformatics: The analysis removed non-productive TCR sequences, trimmed reads to the CDR3 region, and retained only CDR3s that were 7 or more amino acids long. The MANAFEST web app was used to pick out antigen-specific clonotypes by comparing their expansion in peptide wells with that in reference cultures. Positive clones required FDR<0.05 expansion versus reference and all other wells, odds ratio above 5, and frequency above 0.1% in two replicate wells. Clonotypes significantly expanded in SARS-CoV-2 spike wells and in at least one common cold coronavirus spike condition were defined as cross-reactive. Using the stringdist R package, CDR3 similarity was measured by Levenshtein distance, and unrooted trees were constructed with ape in R 3.6.1. Drawn from immuneACCESS, this table holds only the in-frame rearrangements with V and J called that TCRdb kept. Clones are partly lost; checked studies trace under half to an unresolved V gene and leave the rest unexplained. That table gives V, J and clone size, and the DNA gave D and trimming. The sample has 67,000 or so clones on record, under 75% of them singletons. The ten top clones hold approximately 3.7% of the sample.

The ViraFEST assay stimulated PBMC with viral peptide pools and then used TCR sequencing to identify antigen-specific CD4+ T cell clonotypes by expansion. After approximately eleven days of culture, CD4+ T cells were isolated with the EasySep CD4+ T cell isolation kit. None of the healthy vaccine recipients had a prior SARS-CoV-2 infection, which was confirmed by nucleocapsid antibody tests that came back negative both before and after vaccination. Roughly 2.1 million PBMC per well were cultured in IMDM with about 4.6% human AB serum, 7.5 to 10 IU/ml IL-2 and gentamicin, plus 10 ug/ml peptides. Half of the culture medium was replaced with fresh IL-2-containing medium on days 3 and 7. Unless noted otherwise, every peptide stimulation condition was grown in triplicate wells. Using Ficoll-Paque Plus gradient centrifugation, PBMC were separated from whole blood and then either used fresh or cryopreserved at -140C. The overlapping peptide pools covered the spike proteins of SARS-CoV-2 as well as those of the common cold coronaviruses HCoV-NL63, HCoV-OC43 and HCoV-229E. Genomic DNA was extracted from cultured CD4+ T cells with the QIAamp micro DNA kit.

What the work shows at the level of the full study, not this receptor alone: Both infection-induced and vaccine-induced clones contracted markedly at late post-vaccination timepoints, which is consistent with waning T cell responses. In healthy vaccine recipients, vaccine-induced clones were almost all SARS-CoV-2 mono-reactive, with only 1 of 255 being cross-reactive with common cold coronaviruses. The study was limited by a small number of convalescent patients and lacked early post-infection timepoints.

In the case of this clone: Its antigen target is currently unknown. The record has no base qualities; no much larger clone is one base away.

The sequence is built from TRBV6-5 and TRBJ2-3, with 7 middle bases fitting TRBD2. Here the sequenced sample was CD4+ T cells from PBMCs cultured with HCoV-OC43 spike peptides, taken before COVID-19 vaccination. What the cell subset or site label conveys for this sample: HCoV-OC43 spike overlapping peptide pool stimulation. This sequence originates from a human donor who received a COVID-19 vaccine. CDR3 region: CASRARGESTDTQYF. The bases read TGTGCCAGCAGGGCCCGGGGGGAAAGCACAGATACGCAGTATTTT.